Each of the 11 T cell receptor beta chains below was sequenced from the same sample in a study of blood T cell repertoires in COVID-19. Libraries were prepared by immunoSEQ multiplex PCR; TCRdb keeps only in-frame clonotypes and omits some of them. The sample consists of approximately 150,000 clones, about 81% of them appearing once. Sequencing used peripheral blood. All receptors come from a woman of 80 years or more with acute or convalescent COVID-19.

CDR3 sequence reads: CASSLGQGRNEQFF. The CDR3 DNA follows: TGTGCCAGCAGCCTGGGACAGGGGAGGAATGAGCAGTTCTTC. J is TRBJ2-1 and V is TRBV7-2, with 10 bases aligning to TRBD1. The J segment lost 7 bases and the V segment lost 5 bases, leaving 5 bases of the junction unmatched. This CDR3 region has 14 residues. The germline V gene has CDR1 SGHTA and CDR2 FQGNSA.

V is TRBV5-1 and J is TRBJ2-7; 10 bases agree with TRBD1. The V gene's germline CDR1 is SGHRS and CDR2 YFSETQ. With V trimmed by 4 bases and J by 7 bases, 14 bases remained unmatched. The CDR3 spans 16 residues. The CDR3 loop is CASSHTAGTGAREQYF. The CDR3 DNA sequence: TGCGCCAGCAGCCACACCGCCGGGACAGGGGCTCGGGAGCAGTACTTC.

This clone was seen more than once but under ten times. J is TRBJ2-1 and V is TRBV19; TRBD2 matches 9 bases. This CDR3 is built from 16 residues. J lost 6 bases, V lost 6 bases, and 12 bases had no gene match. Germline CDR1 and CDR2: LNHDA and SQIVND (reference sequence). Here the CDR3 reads CASRKLAGHFGNEQFF. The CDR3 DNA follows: TGTGCCAGTAGAAAGCTAGCGGGACATTTCGGCAATGAGCAGTTCTTC.

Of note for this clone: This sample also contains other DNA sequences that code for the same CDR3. The CDR3 DNA reads as TGTGCCAGCAGTTACTCGAGGAGGCCCACTGAAGCTTTCTTT. This codes for CASSYSRRPTEAFF. The chain has TRBV6-5 and TRBJ1-1; the D is unclear. This CDR3 is built from 14 residues. Germline values: CDR1 MNHEY, CDR2 SVGAGI. V was cut by 0 bases and J by 4 bases, with 9 bases left in between.

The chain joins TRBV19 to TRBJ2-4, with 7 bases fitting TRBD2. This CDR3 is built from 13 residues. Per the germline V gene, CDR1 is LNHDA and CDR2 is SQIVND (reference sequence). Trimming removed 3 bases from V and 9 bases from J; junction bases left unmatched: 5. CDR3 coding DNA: TGTGCCAGTAGTATGGGAGGGTTTGGCATTCAGTACTTC. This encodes CASSMGGFGIQYF.

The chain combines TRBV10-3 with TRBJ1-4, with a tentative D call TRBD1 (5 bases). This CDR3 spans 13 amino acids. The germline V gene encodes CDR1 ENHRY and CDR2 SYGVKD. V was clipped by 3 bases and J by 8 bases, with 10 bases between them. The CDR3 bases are TGTGCCATCAGTGATGGGGCAGGGGAAAAACTGTTTTTT. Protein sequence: CAISDGAGEKLFF.

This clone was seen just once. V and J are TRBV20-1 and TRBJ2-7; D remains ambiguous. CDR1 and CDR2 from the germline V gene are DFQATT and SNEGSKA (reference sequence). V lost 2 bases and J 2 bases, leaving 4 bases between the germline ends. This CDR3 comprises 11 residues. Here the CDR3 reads CSARQTYEQYF. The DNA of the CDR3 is TGCAGTGCTAGACAAACCTACGAGCAGTACTTC.

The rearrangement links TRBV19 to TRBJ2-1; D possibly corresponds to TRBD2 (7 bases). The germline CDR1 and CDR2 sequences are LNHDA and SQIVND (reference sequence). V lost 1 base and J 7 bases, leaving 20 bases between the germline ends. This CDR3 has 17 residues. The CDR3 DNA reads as TGTGCCAGTAGTATAGTTATAGGGGGAGGGCCTTGGAATGAGCAGTTCTTC. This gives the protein CASSIVIGGGPWNEQFF.

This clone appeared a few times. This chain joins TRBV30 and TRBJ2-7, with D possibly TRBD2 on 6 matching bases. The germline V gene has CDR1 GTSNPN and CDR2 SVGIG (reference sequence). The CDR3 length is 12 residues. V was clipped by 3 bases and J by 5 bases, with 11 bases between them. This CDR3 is CAWSRKRDEQYF. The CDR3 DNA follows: TGTGCCTGGAGCCGAAAGCGGGACGAGCAGTACTTC.

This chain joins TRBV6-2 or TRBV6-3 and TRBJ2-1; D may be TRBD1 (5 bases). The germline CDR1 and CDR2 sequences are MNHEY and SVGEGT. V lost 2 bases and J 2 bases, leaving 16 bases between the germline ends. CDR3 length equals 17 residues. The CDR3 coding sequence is TGTGCCAGCAGTTACCCCCGCCGACAGCTTACCTACAATGAGCAGTTCTTC. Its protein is CASSYPRRQLTYNEQFF.

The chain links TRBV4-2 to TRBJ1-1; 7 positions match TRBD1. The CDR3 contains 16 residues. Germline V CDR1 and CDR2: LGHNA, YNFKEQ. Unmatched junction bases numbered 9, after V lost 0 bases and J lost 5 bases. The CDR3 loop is CASSQDRQGLGTEAFF. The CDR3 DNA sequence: TGTGCCAGCAGCCAAGATCGACAGGGTTTAGGGACTGAAGCTTTCTTT.